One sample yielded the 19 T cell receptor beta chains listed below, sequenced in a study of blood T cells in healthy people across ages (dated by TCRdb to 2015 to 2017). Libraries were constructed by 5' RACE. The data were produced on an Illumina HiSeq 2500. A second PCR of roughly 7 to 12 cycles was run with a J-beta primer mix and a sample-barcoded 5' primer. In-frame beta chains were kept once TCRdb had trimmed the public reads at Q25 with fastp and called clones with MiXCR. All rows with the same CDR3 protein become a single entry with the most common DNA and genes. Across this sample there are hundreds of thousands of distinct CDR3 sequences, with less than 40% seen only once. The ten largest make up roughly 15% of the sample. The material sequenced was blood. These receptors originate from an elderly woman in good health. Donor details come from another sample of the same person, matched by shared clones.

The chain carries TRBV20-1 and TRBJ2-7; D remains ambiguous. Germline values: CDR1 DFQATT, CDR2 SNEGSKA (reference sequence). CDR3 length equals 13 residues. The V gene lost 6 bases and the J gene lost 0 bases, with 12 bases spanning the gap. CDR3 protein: CSASEDLSYEQYF. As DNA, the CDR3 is TGCAGTGCGAGTGAAGACCTCTCCTACGAGCAGTACTTC.

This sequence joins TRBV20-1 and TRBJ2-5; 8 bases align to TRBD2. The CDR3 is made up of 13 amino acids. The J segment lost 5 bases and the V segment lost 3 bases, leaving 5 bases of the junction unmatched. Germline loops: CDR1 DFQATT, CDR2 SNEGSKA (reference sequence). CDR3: CSASNGGAETQYF. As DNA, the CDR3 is TGCAGTGCTAGTAACGGGGGGGCGGAGACCCAGTACTTC.

The CDR3 loop reads CASSLGSGSTWEQYF. CDR3 coding DNA: TGTGCCAGCAGCTTAGGTTCAGGTTCTACGTGGGAGCAGTACTTC. The rearrangement links TRBV7-2 to TRBJ2-7; D remains ambiguous. The CDR3 length is 15 residues. Per the germline V gene, CDR1 is SGHTA and CDR2 is FQGNSA. V lost 1 base to trimming and J lost 7 bases, with 17 bases between them.

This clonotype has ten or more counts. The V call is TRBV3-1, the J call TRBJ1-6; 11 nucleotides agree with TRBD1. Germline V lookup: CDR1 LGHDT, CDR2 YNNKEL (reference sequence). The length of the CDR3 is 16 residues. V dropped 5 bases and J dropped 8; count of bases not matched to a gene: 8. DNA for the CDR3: TGTGCCAGCAGCACTCCCGGGACAGGGGGTTATTCACCCCTCCACTTT. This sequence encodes CASSTPGTGGYSPLHF. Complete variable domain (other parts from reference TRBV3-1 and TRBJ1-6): DTAVSQTPKYLVTQMGNDKSIKCEQNLGHDTMYWYKQDSKKFLKIMFSYNNKELIINETVPNRFSPKSPDKAHLNLHINSLELGDSAVYFCASSTPGTGGYSPLHFGNGTRLTVT.

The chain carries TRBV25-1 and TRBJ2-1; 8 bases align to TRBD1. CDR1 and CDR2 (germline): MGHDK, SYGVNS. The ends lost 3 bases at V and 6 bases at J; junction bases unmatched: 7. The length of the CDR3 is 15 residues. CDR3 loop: CASSDPTGAGNEQFF. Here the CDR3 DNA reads TGTGCCAGCAGTGACCCGACAGGGGCGGGCAATGAGCAGTTCTTC.

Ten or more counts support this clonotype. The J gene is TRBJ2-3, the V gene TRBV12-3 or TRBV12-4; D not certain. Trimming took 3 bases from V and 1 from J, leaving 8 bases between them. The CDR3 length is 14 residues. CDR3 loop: CASSFQLGTDTQYF. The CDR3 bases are TGTGCCAGCAGTTTCCAGCTCGGCACAGATACGCAGTATTTT.

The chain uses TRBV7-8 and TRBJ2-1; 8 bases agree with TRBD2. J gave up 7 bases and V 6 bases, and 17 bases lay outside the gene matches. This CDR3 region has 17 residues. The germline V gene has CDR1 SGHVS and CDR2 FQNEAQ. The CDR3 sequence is CASSGGGLGVPSNEQFF. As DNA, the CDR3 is TGTGCCAGCAGTGGGGGGGGACTAGGAGTTCCCTCGAATGAGCAGTTCTTC.

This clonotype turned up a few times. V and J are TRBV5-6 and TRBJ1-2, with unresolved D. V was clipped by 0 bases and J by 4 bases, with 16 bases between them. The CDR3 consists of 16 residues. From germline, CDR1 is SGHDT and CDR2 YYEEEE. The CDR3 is CASSLVSNINVYGYTF. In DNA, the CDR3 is TGTGCCAGCAGCTTGGTATCTAACATAAACGTCTATGGCTACACCTTC.

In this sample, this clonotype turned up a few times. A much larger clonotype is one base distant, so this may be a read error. CDR3 sequence (DNA): TGTACCAGCAGGGCCCTGGGAGGGAACCCCTACAATGAGCAGTTCTTC. Protein: CTSRALGGNPYNEQFF. V usage is TRBV2 and J usage is TRBJ2-1; 7 bases agree with TRBD2. From germline, CDR1 is SNHLY and CDR2 FYNNEI. There are 16 residues in the CDR3.

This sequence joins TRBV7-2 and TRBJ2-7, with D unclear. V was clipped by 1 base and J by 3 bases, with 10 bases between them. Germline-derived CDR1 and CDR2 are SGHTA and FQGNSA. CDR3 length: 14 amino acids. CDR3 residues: CASSLDNRGYEQYF. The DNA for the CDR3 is TGTGCCAGCAGCTTAGATAACAGAGGCTACGAGCAGTACTTC.

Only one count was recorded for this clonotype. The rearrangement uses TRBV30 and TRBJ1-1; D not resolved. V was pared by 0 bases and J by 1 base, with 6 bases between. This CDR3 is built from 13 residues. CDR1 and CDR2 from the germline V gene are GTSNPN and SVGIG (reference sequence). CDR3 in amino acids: CAWSVWGNTEAFF. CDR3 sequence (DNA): TGTGCCTGGAGTGTATGGGGGAACACTGAAGCTTTCTTT.

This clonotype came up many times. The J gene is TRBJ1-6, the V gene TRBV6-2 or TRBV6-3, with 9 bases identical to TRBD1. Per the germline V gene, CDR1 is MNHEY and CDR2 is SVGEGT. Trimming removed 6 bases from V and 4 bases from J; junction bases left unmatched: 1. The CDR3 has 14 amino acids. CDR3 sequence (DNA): TGTGCCAGCAGGACAGGGGGATATAATTCACCCCTCCACTTT. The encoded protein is CASRTGGYNSPLHF.

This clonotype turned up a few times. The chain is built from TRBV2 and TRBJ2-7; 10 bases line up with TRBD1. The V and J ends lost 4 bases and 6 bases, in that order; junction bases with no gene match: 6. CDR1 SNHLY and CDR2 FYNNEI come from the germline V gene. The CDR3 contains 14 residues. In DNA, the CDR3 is TGTGCCAGCAGTGCCCGCGACAGGGGGCTCGAGCAGTACTTC. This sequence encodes CASSARDRGLEQYF.

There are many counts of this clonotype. This chain's CDR3 is CAISEQGQRAPLHF. The CDR3 DNA is TGTGCCATCAGTGAGCAGGGTCAGAGGGCACCCCTCCACTTT. The chain uses TRBV10-3 and TRBJ1-6, with D maybe TRBD1 (5 bases). Trimming stripped 2 bases from V and 11 bases from J, with 13 bases between. The CDR3 is made up of 14 amino acids. Germline lookup yields CDR1 ENHRY and CDR2 SYGVKD.

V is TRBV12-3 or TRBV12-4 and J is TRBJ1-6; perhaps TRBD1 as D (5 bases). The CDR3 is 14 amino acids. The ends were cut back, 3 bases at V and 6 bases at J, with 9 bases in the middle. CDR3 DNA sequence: TGTGCCAGCAGTTTGACGGGGGGTAATTCACCCCTCCACTTT. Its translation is CASSLTGGNSPLHF.

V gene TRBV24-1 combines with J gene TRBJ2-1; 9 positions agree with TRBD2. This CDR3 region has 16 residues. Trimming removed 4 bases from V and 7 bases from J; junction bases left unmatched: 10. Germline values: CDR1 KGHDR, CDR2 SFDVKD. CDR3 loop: CATSDIAGDTRNEQFF. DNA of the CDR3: TGTGCCACCAGTGACATAGCGGGGGACACTAGGAATGAGCAGTTCTTC.

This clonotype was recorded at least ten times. In DNA, the CDR3 is TGTGCCAGCAGTTTCAGGGCTAACTATGGCTACACCTTC. It specifies CASSFRANYGYTF. The chain has TRBV27 and TRBJ1-2, with D perhaps TRBD1 (5 bases). This CDR3 has 13 amino acids. Germline values: CDR1 MNHEY, CDR2 SMNVEV (reference sequence). V shed 3 bases and J shed 0 bases, with 5 bases lying between them.

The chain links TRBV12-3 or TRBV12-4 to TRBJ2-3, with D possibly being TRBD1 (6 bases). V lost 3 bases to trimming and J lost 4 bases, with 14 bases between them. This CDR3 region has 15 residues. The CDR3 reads CASSFPTGSADTQYF. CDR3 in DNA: TGTGCCAGCAGTTTCCCGACAGGAAGCGCAGATACGCAGTATTTT.

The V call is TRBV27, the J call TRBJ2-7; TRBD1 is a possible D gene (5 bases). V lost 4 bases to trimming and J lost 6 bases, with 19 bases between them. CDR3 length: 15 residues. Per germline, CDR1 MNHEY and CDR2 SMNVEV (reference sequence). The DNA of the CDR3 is TGTGCCAGCAGTTCGTTGGGGCAGGCAGTTCGCGAGCAGTACTTC. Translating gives CASSSLGQAVREQYF.